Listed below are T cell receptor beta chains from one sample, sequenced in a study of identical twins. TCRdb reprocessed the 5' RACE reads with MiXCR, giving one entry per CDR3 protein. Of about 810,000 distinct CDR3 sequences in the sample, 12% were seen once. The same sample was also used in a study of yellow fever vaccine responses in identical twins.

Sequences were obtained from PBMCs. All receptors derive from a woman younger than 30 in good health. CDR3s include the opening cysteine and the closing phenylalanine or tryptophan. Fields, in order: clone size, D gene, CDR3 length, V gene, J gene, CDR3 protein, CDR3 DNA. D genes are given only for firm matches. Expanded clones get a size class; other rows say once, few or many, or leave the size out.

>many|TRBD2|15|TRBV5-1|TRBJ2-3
CASSPTSGRPDTQYF
TGCGCCAGCAGCCCGACTAGCGGGAGGCCAGATACGCAGTATTTT
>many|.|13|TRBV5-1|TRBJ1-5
CASSPEGLEPQHF
TGCGCCAGCAGCCCCGAAGGGTTGGAGCCCCAGCATTTT
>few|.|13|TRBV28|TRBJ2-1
CASSISTGNEQFF
TGTGCCAGCTCAATTTCGACTGGGAATGAGCAGTTCTTC
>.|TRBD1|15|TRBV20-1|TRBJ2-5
CSARPRDRMEETQYF
TGCAGTGCTAGACCCCGGGACAGGATGGAGGAGACCCAGTACTTC
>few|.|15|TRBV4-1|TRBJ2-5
CASSPETGPGETQYF
TGCGCCAGCAGCCCGGAGACAGGACCGGGGGAGACCCAGTACTTC
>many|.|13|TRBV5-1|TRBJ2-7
CASSLEMSGEQYF
TGCGCCAGCAGCTTGGAGATGTCAGGCGAGCAGTACTTC
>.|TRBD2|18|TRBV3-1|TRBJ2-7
CASSQGSSAGGPWYEQYF
TGTGCCAGCAGCCAAGGTTCGTCAGCGGGAGGGCCATGGTACGAGCAGTACTTC
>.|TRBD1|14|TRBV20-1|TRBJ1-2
CSAYPTGVNYGYTF
TGCAGTGCCTACCCGACAGGGGTTAACTATGGCTACACCTTC
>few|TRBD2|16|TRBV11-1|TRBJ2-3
CASSPTGGTGTDTQYF
TGTGCCAGCAGTCCAACGGGGGGTACCGGCACAGATACGCAGTATTTT
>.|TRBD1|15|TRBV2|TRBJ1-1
CASRYHGQVNTEAFF
TGTGCCAGCAGGTACCACGGACAGGTGAACACTGAAGCTTTCTTT
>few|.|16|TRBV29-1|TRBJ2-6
CSVEVVGGAGANVLTF
TGCAGCGTTGAAGTTGTGGGGGGCGCTGGGGCCAACGTCCTGACTTTC
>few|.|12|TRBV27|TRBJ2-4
CASSSRTGIQYF
TGTGCCAGCAGTTCCCGGACGGGGATTCAGTACTTC
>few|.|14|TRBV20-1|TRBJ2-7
CSAPPSGSSYEQYF
TGCAGTGCGCCTCCGAGCGGAAGCTCCTACGAGCAGTACTTC
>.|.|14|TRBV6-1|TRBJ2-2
CASKRGTGTGELFF
TGTGCCAGCAAAAGGGGGACGGGTACCGGGGAGCTGTTTTTT
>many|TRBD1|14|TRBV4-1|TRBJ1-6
CASSQVQGPTTLHF
TGCGCCAGCAGCCAAGTACAGGGGCCCACTACCCTCCACTTT
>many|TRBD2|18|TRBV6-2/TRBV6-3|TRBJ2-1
CAAMRGREGPLLYNEQFF
TGTGCCGCCATGAGAGGGCGGGAGGGCCCTCTCTTATACAATGAGCAGTTCTTC
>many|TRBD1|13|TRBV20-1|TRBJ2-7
CSAKTGGLHEQYF
TGCAGTGCTAAGACAGGGGGCTTACACGAGCAGTACTTC
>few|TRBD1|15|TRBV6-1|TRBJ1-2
CASSTGTVAVYGYTF
TGTGCCAGCAGTACCGGGACAGTTGCAGTCTATGGCTACACCTTC
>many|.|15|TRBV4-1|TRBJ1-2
CASSQDSRGNYGYTF
TGCGCCAGCAGCCAAGATTCTCGGGGGAACTATGGCTACACCTTC
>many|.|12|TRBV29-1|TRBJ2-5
CSVERDMETQYF
TGCAGCGTTGAAAGGGATATGGAGACCCAGTACTTC
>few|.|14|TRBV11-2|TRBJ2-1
CASRSSGPSNEQFF
TGTGCCAGCAGGTCGAGTGGTCCTAGCAATGAGCAGTTCTTC
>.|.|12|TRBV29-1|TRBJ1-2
CSVFGDRYGYTF
TGCAGCGTTTTCGGGGATCGCTATGGCTACACCTTC
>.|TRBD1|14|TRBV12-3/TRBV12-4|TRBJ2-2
CATRGARGSGELFF
TGTGCCACCCGAGGGGCCAGGGGGTCCGGGGAGCTGTTTTTT
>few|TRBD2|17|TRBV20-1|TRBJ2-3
CSAVLAGVPIEADTQYF
TGCAGTGCGGTACTAGCGGGAGTCCCGATCGAAGCAGATACGCAGTATTTT
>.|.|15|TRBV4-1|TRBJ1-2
CASSPARQDNYGYTF
TGCGCCAGCAGCCCGGCTCGGCAGGATAACTATGGCTACACCTTC
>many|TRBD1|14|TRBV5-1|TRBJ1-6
CASSFAGGNSPLHF
TGCGCCAGCAGCTTCGCAGGGGGCAATTCACCCCTCCACTTT
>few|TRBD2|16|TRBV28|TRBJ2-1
CASTPSRTSAYNEQFF
TGTGCCAGCACCCCATCTCGGACTAGCGCTTACAATGAGCAGTTCTTC
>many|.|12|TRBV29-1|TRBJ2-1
CSSEATANEQFF
TGCAGCTCAGAGGCTACCGCTAATGAGCAGTTCTTC
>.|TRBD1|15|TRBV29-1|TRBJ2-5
CSVGVPDRGLVTQYF
TGCAGCGTGGGGGTTCCGGACAGGGGGCTTGTGACCCAGTACTTC
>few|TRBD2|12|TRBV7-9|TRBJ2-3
CASRRGIDTQYF
TGTGCCAGCAGGCGGGGGATAGATACGCAGTATTTT
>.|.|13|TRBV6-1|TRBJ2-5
CASRTAYQETQYF
TGTGCCAGCAGGACAGCCTACCAAGAGACCCAGTACTTC
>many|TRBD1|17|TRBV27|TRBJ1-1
CASSLSRTGGIVSEAFF
TGTGCCAGCAGTTTATCTCGGACAGGGGGCATCGTCTCTGAAGCTTTCTTT
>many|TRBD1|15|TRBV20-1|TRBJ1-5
CSARDRTGSNQPQHF
TGCAGTGCTAGAGACCGGACAGGCAGCAATCAGCCCCAGCATTTT
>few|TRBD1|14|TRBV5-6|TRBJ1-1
CASSADRQNTEAFF
TGTGCCAGCAGCGCGGACAGGCAGAACACTGAAGCTTTCTTT
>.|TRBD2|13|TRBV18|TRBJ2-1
CASSPQAAGGQFF
TGTGCCAGCTCACCCCAAGCTGCGGGGGGGCAGTTCTTC
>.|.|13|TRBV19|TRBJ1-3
CASSGRPGNTIYF
TGTGCCAGTAGCGGGAGGCCTGGAAACACCATATATTTT
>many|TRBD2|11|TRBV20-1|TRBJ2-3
CSTGGTDTQYF
TGCAGTACCGGGGGGACAGATACGCAGTATTTT
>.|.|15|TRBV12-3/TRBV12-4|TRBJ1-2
CASSFEGTTAYGYTF
TGTGCCAGCAGTTTTGAAGGGACGACTGCCTATGGCTACACCTTC
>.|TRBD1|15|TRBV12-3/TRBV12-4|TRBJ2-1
CASSLELTGGDGLFF
TGTGCCAGCAGTTTAGAACTGACAGGGGGCGATGGGCTGTTCTTC
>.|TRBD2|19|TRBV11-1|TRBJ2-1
CASSLSLAGGPRAYNEQFF
TGTGCCAGCAGCTTATCCCTAGCGGGGGGGCCTAGGGCCTACAATGAGCAGTTCTTC
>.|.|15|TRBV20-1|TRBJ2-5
CSARDLPTPAETQYF
TGCAGTGCTAGAGATCTTCCGACTCCGGCCGAGACCCAGTACTTC
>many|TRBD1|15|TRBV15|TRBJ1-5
CATSRDGQGPQPQHF
TGTGCCACCAGCAGGGACGGACAGGGTCCGCAGCCCCAGCATTTT
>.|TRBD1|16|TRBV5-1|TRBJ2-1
CASSSPGQGISNEQFF
TGCGCCAGCAGCTCACCGGGACAGGGTATTAGCAATGAGCAGTTCTTC
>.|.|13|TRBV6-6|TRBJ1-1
CASSYDGAREAFF
TGTGCCAGCAGTTACGACGGCGCTAGAGAAGCTTTCTTT
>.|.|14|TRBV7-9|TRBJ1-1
CASSSQAVNTEAFF
TGTGCCAGCAGCTCTCAGGCAGTGAACACTGAAGCTTTCTTT
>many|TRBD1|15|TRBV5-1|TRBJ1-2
CASRTPGQELGGYTF
TGCGCCAGCAGAACTCCGGGACAGGAATTAGGTGGCTACACCTTC
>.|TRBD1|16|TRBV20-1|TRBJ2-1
CSTNQQGFSTYNEQFF
TGCAGTACCAACCAACAGGGGTTCTCTACCTACAATGAGCAGTTCTTC
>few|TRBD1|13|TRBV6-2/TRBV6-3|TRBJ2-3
CASNGQGRDTQYF
TGTGCCAGCAACGGACAGGGGAGAGATACGCAGTATTTT
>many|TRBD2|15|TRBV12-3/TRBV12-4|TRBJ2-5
CASSGGGLLAETQYF
TGTGCCAGCAGCGGGGGGGGATTGCTCGCGGAGACCCAGTACTTC
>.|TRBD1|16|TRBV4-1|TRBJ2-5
CASSPSGQGAWETQYF
TGCGCCAGCAGCCCCTCCGGACAGGGGGCTTGGGAGACCCAGTACTTC
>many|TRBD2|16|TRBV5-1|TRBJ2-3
CASSLWSGISTDTQYF
TGCGCCAGCAGCTTGTGGAGCGGGATTAGCACAGATACGCAGTATTTT
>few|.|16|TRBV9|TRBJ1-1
CASSTHRDLMNTEAFF
TGTGCCAGCAGCACGCACAGGGACCTAATGAACACTGAAGCTTTCTTT
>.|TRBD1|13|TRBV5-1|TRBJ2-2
CASSTGGPGELFF
TGCGCCAGTTCGACAGGGGGCCCCGGGGAGCTGTTTTTT